This T cell receptor (beta chain) was identified during a study of blood T cell repertoires in COVID-19. From germline, CDR1 is SGHTS and CDR2 YDEGEE. This CDR3 is built from 15 residues. Losses at the gene ends were 4 bases for V and 8 bases for J; bases not matched to a gene: 8. This table comes from immunoSEQ multiplex PCR, and its TCRdb copy is limited to in-frame clones, with some not included. The sample holds 50,000 to 60,000 clones, about 87% seen once. The V and J genes are TRBV5-8 and TRBJ1-4, with TRBD1 matching over 10 bases. Sequencing used peripheral blood. This clonotype was sampled from a man aged 40-55 years with COVID-19, enrolled during active disease. CDR3 sequence: CASSPGQGVDEKLFF. DNA for the CDR3: TGTGCCAGCAGCCCTGGACAGGGGGTAGACGAAAAACTGTTTTTT.